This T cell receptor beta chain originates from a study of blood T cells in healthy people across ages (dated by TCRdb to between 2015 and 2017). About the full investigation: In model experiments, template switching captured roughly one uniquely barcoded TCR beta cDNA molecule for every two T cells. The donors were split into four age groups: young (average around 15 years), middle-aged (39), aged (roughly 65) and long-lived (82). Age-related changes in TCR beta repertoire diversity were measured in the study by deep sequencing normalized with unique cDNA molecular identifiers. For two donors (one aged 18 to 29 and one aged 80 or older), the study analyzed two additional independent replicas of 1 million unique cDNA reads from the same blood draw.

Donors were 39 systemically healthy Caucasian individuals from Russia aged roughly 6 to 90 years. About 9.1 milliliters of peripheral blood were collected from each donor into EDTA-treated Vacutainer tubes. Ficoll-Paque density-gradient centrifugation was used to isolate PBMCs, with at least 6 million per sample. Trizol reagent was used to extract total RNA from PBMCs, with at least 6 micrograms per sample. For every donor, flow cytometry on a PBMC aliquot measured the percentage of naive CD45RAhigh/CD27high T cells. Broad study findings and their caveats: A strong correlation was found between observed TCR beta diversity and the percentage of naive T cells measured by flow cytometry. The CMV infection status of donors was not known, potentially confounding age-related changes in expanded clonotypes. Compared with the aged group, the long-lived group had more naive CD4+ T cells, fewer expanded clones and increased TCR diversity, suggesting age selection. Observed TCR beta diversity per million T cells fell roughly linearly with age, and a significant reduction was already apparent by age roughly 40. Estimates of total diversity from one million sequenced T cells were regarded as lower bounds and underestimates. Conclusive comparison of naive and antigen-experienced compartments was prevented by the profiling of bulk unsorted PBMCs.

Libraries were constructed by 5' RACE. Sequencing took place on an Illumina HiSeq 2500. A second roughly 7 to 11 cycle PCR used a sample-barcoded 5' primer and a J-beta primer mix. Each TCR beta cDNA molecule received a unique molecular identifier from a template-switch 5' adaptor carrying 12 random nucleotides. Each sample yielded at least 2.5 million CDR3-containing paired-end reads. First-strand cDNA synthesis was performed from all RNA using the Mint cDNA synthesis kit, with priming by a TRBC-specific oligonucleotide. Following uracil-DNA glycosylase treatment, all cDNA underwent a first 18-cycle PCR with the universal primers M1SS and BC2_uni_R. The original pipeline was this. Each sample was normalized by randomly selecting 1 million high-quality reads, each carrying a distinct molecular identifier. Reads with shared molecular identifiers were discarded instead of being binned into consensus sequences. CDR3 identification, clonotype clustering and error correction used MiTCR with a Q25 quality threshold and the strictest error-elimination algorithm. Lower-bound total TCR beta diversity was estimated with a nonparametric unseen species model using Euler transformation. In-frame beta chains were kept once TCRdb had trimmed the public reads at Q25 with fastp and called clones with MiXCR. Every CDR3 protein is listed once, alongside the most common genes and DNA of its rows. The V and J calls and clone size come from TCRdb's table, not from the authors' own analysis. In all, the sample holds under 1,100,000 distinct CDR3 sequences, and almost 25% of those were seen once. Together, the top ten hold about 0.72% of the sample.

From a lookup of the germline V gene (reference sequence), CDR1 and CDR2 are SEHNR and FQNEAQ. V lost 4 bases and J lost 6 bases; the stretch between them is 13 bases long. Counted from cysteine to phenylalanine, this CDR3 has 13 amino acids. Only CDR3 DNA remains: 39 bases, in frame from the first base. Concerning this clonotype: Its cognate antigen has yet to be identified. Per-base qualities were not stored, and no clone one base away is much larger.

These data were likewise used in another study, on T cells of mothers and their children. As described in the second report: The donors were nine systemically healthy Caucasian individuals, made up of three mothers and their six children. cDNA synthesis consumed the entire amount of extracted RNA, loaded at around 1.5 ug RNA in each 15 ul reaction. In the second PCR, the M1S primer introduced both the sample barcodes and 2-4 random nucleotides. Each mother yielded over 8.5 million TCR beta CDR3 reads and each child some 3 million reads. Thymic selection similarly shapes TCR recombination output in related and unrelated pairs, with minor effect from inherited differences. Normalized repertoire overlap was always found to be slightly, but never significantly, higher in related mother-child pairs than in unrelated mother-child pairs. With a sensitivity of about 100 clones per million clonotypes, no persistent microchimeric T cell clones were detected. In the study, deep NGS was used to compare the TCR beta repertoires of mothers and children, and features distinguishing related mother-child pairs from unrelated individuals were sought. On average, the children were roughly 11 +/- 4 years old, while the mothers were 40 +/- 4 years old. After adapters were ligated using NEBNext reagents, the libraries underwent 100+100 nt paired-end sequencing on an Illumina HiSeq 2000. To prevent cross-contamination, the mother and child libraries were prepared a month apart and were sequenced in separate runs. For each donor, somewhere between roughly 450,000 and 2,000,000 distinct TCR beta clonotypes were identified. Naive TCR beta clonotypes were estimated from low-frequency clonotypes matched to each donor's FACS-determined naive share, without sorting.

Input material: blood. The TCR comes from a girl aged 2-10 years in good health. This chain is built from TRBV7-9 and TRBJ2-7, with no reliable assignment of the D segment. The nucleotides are TGTGCCAGCAGCTCAGCCCTCGACGGCGAGCAGTACTTC. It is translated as CASSSALDGEQYF.